This T cell receptor (beta chain) was documented in a study of T cell responses to AZD1222 COVID-19 vaccine (TCRdb year 2021). With respect to the entire study: Because spike-specific TCR depth and breadth did not differ between the two schedules, AZD1222 recipients who got a second dose at roughly 4 weeks were pooled with those who got a second dose at roughly 12 weeks. TCR sequencing covered roughly 230 trial participants: approximately 200 given two doses of AZD1222 and about 26 given two doses of MenACWY control vaccine. Trial participants were enrolled into age subgroups of 18-55, 56-69 and 70-plus years, which contained about 150, 28 and 57 TCR-sequenced participants, respectively.

From its cysteine to its phenylalanine, the CDR3 spans 17 amino acids. Here the CDR3 DNA is all that survives: 51 bases in frame from base 1. With respect to this clone: The antigen it recognizes is unknown. No base quality information exists; no much larger clone differs at one position.

The time point label, as the study defines it: baseline before first vaccination. Samples from vaccinated people were obtained from the UK trials COV001 and COV002, which included a single-blind randomized controlled phase 2/3 trial of AZD1222 (ChAdOx1 nCoV-19) in healthy adults. Trial participant PBMC samples were collected at day 0 and day 28 after the second dose for TCRbeta chain sequencing. The full study reports these points: In the small 56-69-year group, the increase in depth fell short of significance, most likely because of low power. Only five to seven AZD1222 recipients were SARS-CoV-2 seropositive at baseline, limiting conclusions about previously exposed vaccinees. Epitopes outside the regions mutated in the B.1.351 and B.1.1.7 variants were reportedly recognized by nearly half of the unique spike-specific TCRs. No day 14 peak-response samples were available, so repertoires were characterized only after the peak T cell response. Vaccine-associated CD4 TCRs spanned the whole spike protein, with dominant responses in regions 160-218 and 743-854. After two AZD1222 doses, both the breadth and the depth of spike-specific TCRs were significantly higher than at day 0 and than in MenACWY recipients. Participants were mostly white British and included more females than males, and it was suggested by the authors that clonal diversity may have been underestimated.

The CDR3 regions of human TCRbeta chains were analyzed by immunosequencing. On the study's bioinformatics: Repertoire TCRs were matched against a reference library of SARS-CoV-2-specific TCRs generated with the MIRA antigen-specificity platform. Breadth was defined as the fraction of unique TCRs that were SARS-CoV-2-associated. Depth was defined as the fraction of total T cells that were SARS-CoV-2-associated. Using the MIRA data, each spike-specific TCR was mapped to the spike region that the TCR reacts to and placed in a CD4 or CD8 class. Log10-transformed breadth and depth values were compared by one-way ANOVA with Sidak's multiple comparisons tests. The clones in this table, taken by TCRdb from immuneACCESS, are in-frame only. Not every clone is retained; where verified, under half of the shortfall comes from an unresolved V gene, and the cause of the rest is unknown. The V and J calls and the clone size are those of that table, but D and trimming were determined from the DNA. The sample records over 60,000 clones, roughly 91% of which are singletons. The top ten hold around 24% of the sample.

In this chain, TRBV21-1 is recombined with TRBJ2-7; the D segment call TRBD1 is taken from the table without a DNA check. TRBV21-1 is annotated as a pseudogene. The material was peripheral blood, obtained on day 0 of AZD1222 vaccination. This clonotype originated in an adult in good health. The CDR3 here reads CASSNKVSTGRSYEQYF. In nucleotide form, the sequence is TGTGCCAGCAGCAATAAAGTCTCGACAGGAAGGTCCTACGAGCAGTACTTC.